This T cell receptor beta chain stems from a study of blood T cell repertoires in COVID-19. Trimming pared 4 bases from V and 0 bases from J, leaving 10 bases between. Germline V gives CDR1 MNHEY, CDR2 SVGAGI. The CDR3 contains 15 residues. Original methodology: Estimation of nucleated cell counts relied on the amplification of reference gene primers. The data were produced by immunoSEQ multiplex PCR, yet TCRdb's version contains in-frame clones alone and is incomplete. That table supplies the V and J calls and clone size; D and trimming were determined from the DNA. This repertoire shows about 41,000 clones, around 88% found once; its top ten account for 44%.

Sequencing was carried out using peripheral blood. This TCR came from a woman of 80 years or more with active or convalescent COVID-19. V and J are TRBV6-5 and TRBJ1-3; maybe TRBD1 (6 bases). The CDR3: CASSSTGASGNTIYF. CDR3 bases: TGTGCCAGCAGTTCGACAGGAGCCTCTGGAAACACCATATATTTT.